A single TCR beta chain is shown here with its context. The antigen remains undetermined. Repeated repertoire sampling spanned the course of chemoradiotherapy. Produced via immunoSEQ multiplex PCR; TCRdb's table is partial and in-frame only. Of 2,500 to 4,000 clones in the sample, more than 85% were seen once. Trimming removed 3 bases at V and 8 bases at J, with 14 bases between. This CDR3 is 14 amino acids long. Germline V gene data show CDR1 as MDHEN and CDR2 as SYDVKM. This entry comes from a study of chemoradiotherapy in HPV16-positive cancers. Study context: Candidate HPV-specific clones and shared TCR motifs came from a couple of HPV16-positive patients.

Overall study findings and caveats: In HPV16-positive patients, HPV-responsive T-cell expansion tracked better recurrence-free survival.

The specimen comprised tumor tissue, sampled from a patient who underwent chemoradiotherapy. This TCR was recovered from a human donor with HPV-associated anogenital cancer. The J gene is TRBJ1-5, the V gene TRBV28, with D tentatively TRBD1 (5 bases). CDR3 sequence reads: CASSLGQIVKPQHF. For the CDR3, the DNA is TGTGCCAGCAGTTTGGGGCAGATAGTCAAGCCCCAGCATTTT.